This T cell receptor beta chain was recovered during a study of cytomegalovirus exposure and HLA in healthy donors. Broader study findings: Clonal expansion, a later analysis showed, was greater in HLA-associated TCR beta chains than in equally common others.

The CDR3 runs to 16 residues. The germline V and J ends were trimmed by 0 bases and 2 bases, with 12 bases remaining between them. CDR1 and CDR2 (germline): SGHRS, YFSETQ. Concerning this clone itself: The antigen is undetermined.

The primer mix had 60 Vbeta and 13 Jbeta primers. Authors' data handling: As a later analysis found, there were about 80 million unique TCR beta chains, of which around 10 million were shared. The data were produced by immunoSEQ multiplex PCR, yet TCRdb's version contains in-frame clones alone and is incomplete. Clonal size and the V and J genes are those of that table, whereas D and trimming came from the DNA. The table has tens of thousands of clones, approximately 72% seen once. V and J are TRBV5-1 and TRBJ2-1; no reliable D call. Sequencing was carried out using PBMCs. This clonotype originated in a middle-aged man in good health and CMV-seropositive. The DNA for the CDR3 is TGCGCCAGCAGCTTGGCCTCTTTCGTCCCCTACAATGAGCAGTTCTTC. Its protein product is CASSLASFVPYNEQFF.